A selection of T cell receptor beta chains follows, all from one sample in a study of T cell repertoires in cytomegalovirus infection. TCRdb analysed the reads with MiXCR anew, one entry per CDR3 protein. This table holds over 200,000 distinct CDR3 sequences, about 13% found once. Sequencing was performed on PBMCs. The source is a human donor in good health (CMV status not recorded). Some clones in this sample may be carry-over from other donors' samples. Each CDR3 is given with its conserved first and last residue. Fields, in order: clone size, D gene, J gene, CDR3 length, V gene, CDR3 protein, CDR3 DNA. D genes are given only for firm matches. The listing skips clone size in some rows; elsewhere it reads once, few, many or a size class.

many,NA,TRBJ2-2,11,TRBV12-3/TRBV12-4,CANVRGGELFF,TGTGCCAACGTTAGGGGCGGGGAGCTGTTTTTT
few,TRBD2,TRBJ2-1,15,TRBV28,CASSPQREYYNEQFF,TGTGCCAGCAGTCCCCAGCGGGAGTATTACAATGAGCAGTTCTTC
few,TRBD2,TRBJ2-7,16,TRBV7-2,CASSSGPGLAAYEQYF,TGTGCCAGCAGCTCCGGCCCGGGACTAGCGGCCTACGAGCAGTACTTC
NA,TRBD1,TRBJ2-2,14,TRBV6-4,CASSESQGARELFF,TGTGCCAGCAGTGAATCCCAGGGGGCCCGGGAGCTGTTTTTT
NA,NA,TRBJ2-3,13,TRBV20-1,CSARWDAIDTQYF,TGCAGTGCCAGGTGGGACGCAATAGATACGCAGTATTTT
many,TRBD1,TRBJ1-2,13,TRBV7-2,CASSPQGGYGYTF,TGTGCCAGCAGCCCACAGGGGGGATATGGCTACACCTTC
many,NA,TRBJ1-1,15,TRBV4-3,CASSQAPSGPNEAFF,TGCGCCAGCAGCCAGGCCCCTTCAGGGCCCAATGAAGCTTTCTTT
few,NA,TRBJ1-1,12,TRBV11-2,CASSHDSYKAFF,TGTGCCAGCAGCCATGACTCCTACAAAGCTTTCTTT
many,TRBD2,TRBJ2-1,15,TRBV5-1,CASSFLAGGANEQFF,TGCGCCAGCAGCTTTTTAGCGGGGGGGGCAAATGAGCAGTTCTTC
NA,TRBD1,TRBJ2-7,15,TRBV28,CASSPPDRASYEQYF,TGTGCCAGCAGTCCGCCGGACAGGGCATCCTACGAGCAGTACTTC
NA,NA,TRBJ2-1,14,TRBV27,CASSLLPLGNEQFF,TGTGCCAGCAGTTTATTGCCCCTCGGGAATGAGCAGTTCTTC
many,NA,TRBJ1-1,13,TRBV27,CASSWGMNTEAFF,TGTGCCAGCAGTTGGGGGATGAACACTGAAGCTTTCTTT
NA,NA,TRBJ1-1,15,TRBV3-1,CASSRRVGRNTEAFF,TGTGCCAGCAGCCGAAGGGTTGGACGGAACACTGAAGCTTTCTTT
NA,TRBD1,TRBJ2-7,13,TRBV7-4,CASSFWTGPEQYF,TGTGCCAGCAGCTTCTGGACAGGGCCCGAGCAGTACTTC
NA,TRBD1,TRBJ1-1,14,TRBV12-3/TRBV12-4,CASTWAGGGPEAFF,TGTGCCAGCACCTGGGCAGGGGGAGGGCCTGAAGCTTTCTTT
NA,NA,TRBJ2-3,13,TRBV6-4,CASSFGVGDTQYF,TGTGCCAGCAGTTTTGGGGTCGGGGATACGCAGTATTTT
NA,TRBD1,TRBJ2-1,15,TRBV3-1,CASTLRGQGCNEQFF,TGTGCCAGCACCCTCCGCGGACAGGGTTGCAATGAGCAGTTCTTC
many,TRBD2,TRBJ2-3,21,TRBV7-2,CASSLAKPGGLAGTFTDTQYF,TGTGCCAGCAGCTTAGCAAAACCTGGTGGACTAGCGGGGACTTTTACAGATACGCAGTATTTT
many,NA,TRBJ2-7,13,TRBV6-1,CASSRPTSYEQYF,TGTGCCAGCAGTCGTCCGACGTCCTACGAGCAGTACTTC
few,TRBD1,TRBJ1-1,16,TRBV7-9,CASSPRDRGSNTEAFF,TGTGCCAGCAGCCCCCGGGACAGAGGTTCGAACACTGAAGCTTTCTTT
few,TRBD1,TRBJ1-5,15,TRBV7-9,CASSSSGQLNQPQHF,TGTGCCAGCTCTTCTTCGGGACAGCTCAATCAGCCCCAGCATTTT
many,TRBD1,TRBJ2-7,16,TRBV7-4,CASSLEARQGGYEQYF,TGTGCCAGCAGCTTAGAGGCCCGACAGGGTGGCTACGAGCAGTACTTC
many,TRBD1,TRBJ1-1,15,TRBV19,CASSGYRGMNTEAFF,TGTGCCAGTAGTGGCTACAGGGGAATGAACACTGAAGCTTTCTTT
NA,NA,TRBJ1-2,15,TRBV4-1,CASSPSEGTNYGYTF,TGCGCCAGCAGCCCCTCGGAGGGCACTAACTATGGCTACACCTTC